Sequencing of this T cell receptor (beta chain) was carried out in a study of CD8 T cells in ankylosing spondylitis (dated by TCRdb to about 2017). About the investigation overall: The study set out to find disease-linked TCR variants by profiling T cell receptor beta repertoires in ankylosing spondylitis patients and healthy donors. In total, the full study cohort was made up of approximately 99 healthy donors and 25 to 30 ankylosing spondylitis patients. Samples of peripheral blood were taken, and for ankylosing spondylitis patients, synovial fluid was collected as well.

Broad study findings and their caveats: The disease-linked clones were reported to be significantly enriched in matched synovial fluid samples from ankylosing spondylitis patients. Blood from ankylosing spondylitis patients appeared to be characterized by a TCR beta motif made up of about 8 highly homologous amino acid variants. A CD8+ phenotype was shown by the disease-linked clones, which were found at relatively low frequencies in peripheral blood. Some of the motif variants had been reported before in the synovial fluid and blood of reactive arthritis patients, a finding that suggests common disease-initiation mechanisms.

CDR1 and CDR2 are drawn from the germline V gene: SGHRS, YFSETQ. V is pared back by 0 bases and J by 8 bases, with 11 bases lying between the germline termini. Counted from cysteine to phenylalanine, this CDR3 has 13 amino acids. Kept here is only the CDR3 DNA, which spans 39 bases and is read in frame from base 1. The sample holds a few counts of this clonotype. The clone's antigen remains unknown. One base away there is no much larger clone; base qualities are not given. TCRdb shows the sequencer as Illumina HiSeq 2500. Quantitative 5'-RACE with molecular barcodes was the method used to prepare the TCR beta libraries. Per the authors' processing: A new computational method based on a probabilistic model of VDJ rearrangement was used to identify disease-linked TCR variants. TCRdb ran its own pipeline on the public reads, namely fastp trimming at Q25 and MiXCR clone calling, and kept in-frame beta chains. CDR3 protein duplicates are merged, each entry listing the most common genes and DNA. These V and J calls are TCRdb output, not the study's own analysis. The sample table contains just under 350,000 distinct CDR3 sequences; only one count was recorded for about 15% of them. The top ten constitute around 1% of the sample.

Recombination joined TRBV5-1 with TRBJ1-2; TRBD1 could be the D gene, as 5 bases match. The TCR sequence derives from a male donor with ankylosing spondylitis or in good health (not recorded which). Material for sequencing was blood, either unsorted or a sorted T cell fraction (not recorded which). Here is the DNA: TGCGCCAGCAGCTTGGGGCAGGGACTAGGCTACACCTTC. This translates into CASSLGQGLGYTF.